One T cell receptor (beta chain) is described in this entry. V lost 1 base to trimming and J lost 6 bases; unmatched junction nucleotides: 24. Germline loops: CDR1 SGHTA, CDR2 FQGTGA. The CDR3 is made up of 20 amino acids. The sample belongs to a study of blood T cell repertoires in COVID-19. Across the study: Sources were T cells, B-cell-depleted T cells, or PBMCs; the material itself was cDNA or gDNA.

Produced via immunoSEQ multiplex PCR; TCRdb's table is partial and in-frame only. The top ten hold 5.5% to 6.5% of the sample, which has some 57,000 clones, more than 90% seen once. The chain joins TRBV7-3 to TRBJ2-7, with 7 bases matching TRBD1. This TCR was recovered from a human donor in a cohort sampled during active COVID-19. The sample consisted of peripheral blood. The CDR3 spells CASSLKVARTGFGLYGEQYF. DNA of the CDR3: TGTGCCAGCAGCTTAAAAGTTGCGAGGACAGGCTTCGGTCTCTACGGCGAGCAGTACTTC.